The present entry profiles one T cell receptor (beta chain) with its context. Its antigen remains unknown. The sample has other DNA sequences that encode this CDR3 too. This CDR3 is built from 11 residues. Germline lookup yields CDR1 SQVTM and CDR2 ANQGSEA. Germline trimming cut 6 bases from V and 5 bases from J; bases unmatched to any gene: 3. Sequencing used immunoSEQ multiplex PCR; TCRdb keeps in-frame clones, though not all of them. The sample shows 2 million to 3 million clones, roughly 93% of them seen only once. The data were taken from a study of shared clonotypes between healthy human individuals. At the level of the study: Donor composition was a couple of women and three men, aged 18 to 49. Each donor's CD4 naive and CD4 memory cells filled three plates apiece, CD8 naive two, and CD8 memory one. Findings and caveats of the study: The sharing of about 5% of naive CD4 clonotypes was seen across a handful of donors. Having only a few donors restricted how much genetic and exposure-history diversity was captured.

This chain uses TRBV29-1 with TRBJ2-5; 7 nucleotides agree with TRBD1. This TCR was sampled from a man between 18 and 29 years old in good health. Some clones in this sample may be carry-over from other donors' samples. The sequencing input was naive CD4+ T cells from PBMCs. Subset described: CD45RA+ positively selected. DNA of the CDR3: TGCAGCGTGGACAGGAGGGAGACCCAGTACTTC. Residues: CSVDRRETQYF.